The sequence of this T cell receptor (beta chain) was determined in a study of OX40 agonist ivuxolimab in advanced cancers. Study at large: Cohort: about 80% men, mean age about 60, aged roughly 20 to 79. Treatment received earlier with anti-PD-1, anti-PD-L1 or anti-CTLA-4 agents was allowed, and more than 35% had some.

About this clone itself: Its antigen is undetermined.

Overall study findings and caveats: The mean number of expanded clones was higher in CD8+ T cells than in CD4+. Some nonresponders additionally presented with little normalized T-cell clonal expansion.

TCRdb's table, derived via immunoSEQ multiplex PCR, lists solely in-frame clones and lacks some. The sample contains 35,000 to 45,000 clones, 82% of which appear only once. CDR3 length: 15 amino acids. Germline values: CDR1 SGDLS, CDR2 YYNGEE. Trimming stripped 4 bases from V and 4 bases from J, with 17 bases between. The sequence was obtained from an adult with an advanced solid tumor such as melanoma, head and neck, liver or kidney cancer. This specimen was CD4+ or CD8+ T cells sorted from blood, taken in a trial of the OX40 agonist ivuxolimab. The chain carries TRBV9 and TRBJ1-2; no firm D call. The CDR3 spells CASSPFQVGGYGYTF. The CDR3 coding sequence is TGTGCCAGCAGCCCCTTCCAGGTCGGAGGCTATGGCTACACCTTC. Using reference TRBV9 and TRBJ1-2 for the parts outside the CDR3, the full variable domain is DSGVTQTPKHLITATGQRVTLRCSPRSGDLSVYWYQQSLDQGLQFLIQYYNGEERAKGNILERFSAQQFPDLHSELNLSSLELGDSALYFCASSPFQVGGYGYTFGSGTRLTVV.